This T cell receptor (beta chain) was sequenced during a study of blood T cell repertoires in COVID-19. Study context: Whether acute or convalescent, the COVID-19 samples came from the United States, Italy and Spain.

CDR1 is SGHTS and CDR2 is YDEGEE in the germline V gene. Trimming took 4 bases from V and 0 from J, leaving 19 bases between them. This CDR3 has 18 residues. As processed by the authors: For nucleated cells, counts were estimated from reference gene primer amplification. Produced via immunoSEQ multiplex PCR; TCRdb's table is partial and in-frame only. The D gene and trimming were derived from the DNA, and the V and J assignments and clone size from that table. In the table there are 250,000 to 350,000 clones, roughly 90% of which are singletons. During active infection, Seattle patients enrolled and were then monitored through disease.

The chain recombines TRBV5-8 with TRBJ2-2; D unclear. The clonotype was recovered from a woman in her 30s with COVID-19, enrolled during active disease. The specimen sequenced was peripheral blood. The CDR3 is CASSPQLSQPANTGELFF. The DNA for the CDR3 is TGTGCCAGCAGCCCCCAGTTATCGCAACCCGCGAACACCGGGGAGCTGTTTTTT.